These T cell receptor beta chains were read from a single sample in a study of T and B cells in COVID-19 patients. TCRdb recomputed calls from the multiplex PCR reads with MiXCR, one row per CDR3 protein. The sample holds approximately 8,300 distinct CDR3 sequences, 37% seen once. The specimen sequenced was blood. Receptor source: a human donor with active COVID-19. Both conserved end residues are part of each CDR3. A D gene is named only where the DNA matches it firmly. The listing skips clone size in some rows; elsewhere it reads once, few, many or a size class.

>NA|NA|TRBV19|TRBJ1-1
CASSIRGQNTEAFF
TGTGCCAGTAGTATTCGGGGGCAGAACACTGAAGCTTTCTTT
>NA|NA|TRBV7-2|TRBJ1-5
CASSFNRAQPQHF
TGTGCCAGCAGCTTCAACAGGGCTCAGCCCCAGCATTTT
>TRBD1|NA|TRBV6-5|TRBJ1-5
CASSRQGRFHYQPQHF
TGTGCCAGCAGTCGACAGGGCCGGTTTCACTATCAGCCCCAGCATTTT
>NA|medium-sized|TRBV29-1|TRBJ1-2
CSVEDSPDGTNYGYTF
TGCAGCGTTGAAGACTCGCCCGACGGGACTAACTATGGCTACACCTTC
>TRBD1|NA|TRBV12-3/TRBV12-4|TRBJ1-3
CASTLSATGPFGNTIYF
TGTGCCAGCACCCTATCCGCGACAGGGCCTTTTGGAAACACCATATATTTT
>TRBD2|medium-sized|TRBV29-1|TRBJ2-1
CSVESGLAGGREQFF
TGCAGCGTTGAGTCGGGACTAGCGGGAGGGAGAGAGCAGTTCTTC
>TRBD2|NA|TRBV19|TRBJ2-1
CASSQWTSGIKRFINEQFF
TGTGCCAGTAGTCAATGGACTAGCGGGATTAAAAGGTTTATCAATGAGCAGTTCTTC
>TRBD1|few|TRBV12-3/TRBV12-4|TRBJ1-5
CASSRGDFGDSLVGKHF
TGTGCCAGCAGCCGAGGAGATTTCGGGGACAGTCTTGTAGGGAAGCATTTT
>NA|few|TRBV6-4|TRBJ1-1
CASSDSGGANTEAFF
TGTGCCAGCAGTGACTCGGGGGGTGCGAACACTGAAGCTTTCTTT
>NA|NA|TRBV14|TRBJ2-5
CASSSPLGGETQYF
TGTGCCAGCAGCTCTCCACTAGGCGGCGAGACCCAGTACTTC
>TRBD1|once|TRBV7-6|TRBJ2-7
CASSLTSGTGGGEQYF
TGTGCCAGCAGCCTTACGAGTGGGACAGGGGGAGGCGAGCAGTACTTC